This TCR beta chain was captured by sequencing in a study of graft-versus-host responses after intestinal transplantation (dated by TCRdb to about 2021). Background for the entire study: Recipients received multivisceral, liver-intestinal, or isolated intestinal transplants. To identify alloreactive clones, pre-transplant mixed lymphocyte reaction products were sequenced and compared with unstimulated pre-transplant donor and recipient T cells. Graft-versus-host and host-versus-graft alloreactive T cell clones were tracked in the graft, circulation and bone marrow after intestinal transplantation using bulk TCR-beta CDR3 sequencing. Every recipient was given anti-thymocyte globulin induction, followed by about three years of maintenance tacrolimus and steroids. Donor T cell macrochimerism was defined as a peak of at least 4% donor T cells among recipient peripheral blood mononuclear cells. Rather than going through the commercial service, samples from three later patients were sequenced in-house on an Illumina MiSeq and processed with MiXCR. Of the roughly 25 intestinal transplant recipients enrolled in the cohort, one of whom was a retransplant, a few patients without pretransplant specimens were excluded. General findings and caveats noted by the study authors: The relatively low number and heterogeneity of intestinal transplant patients limited the conclusions. GvH clones were found in recipient bone marrow, and some of the GvH clones appeared earlier in ileal mucosa or blood, which is consistent with an intestinal mucosal origin. In patients with donor T cell macrochimerism, the allografts had high GvH to HvG T cell clonal ratios. Early after transplant, declines in HvG clones were associated with peak levels of circulating GvH clones.

The method behind the library was the immunoSEQ multiplex PCR assay. For most patients, genomic DNA was isolated with the Qiagen DNeasy Blood and Tissue Kit and shipped frozen to Adaptive Biotechnologies for TCR sequencing. For most patients, high-throughput TCR-beta CDR3 sequencing of genomic DNA was performed by Adaptive Biotechnologies. The original methods were these. TCR sequencing data were retrieved from Adaptive's ImmunoSEQ software for roughly 17 patients, whereas three other patients were processed with MiXCR and VDJtools. To correct CD4 versus CD8 sorting errors, sequences present in both subsets at a frequency ratio below 5:1 were removed. Because the origin of CDR3 nucleotide sequences shared between donor and recipient could not be assigned, those sequences were removed. To count as alloreactive, a clone needed at least 2-fold expansion over unstimulated cells and a minimum CFSE-low frequency of 0.002% (template counts) or 0.001% (read counts). Mappable clones were those detected in sequenced pre-transplant spleen, lymph node, or MLR CFSE-low populations of the donor or recipient. Cumulative frequency of alloreactive clones was calculated as a percentage of all sequences weighted by copy number. What TCRdb holds here is the immuneACCESS table cut down to in-frame rearrangements. Part of the clones is not present; checked against another copy, under half of the missing clones reflect an unresolved V gene, and the others are unexplained. V and J calls and clone size are copied from that table; D and trimming were computed from the DNA. The sample table shows approximately 70,000 clones, and nearly 85% are seen once. The ten largest make up 0.35% to 0.4% of the sample.

The CDR3 holds 18 amino acids from the cysteine to the phenylalanine. Solely the CDR3 DNA is kept, with 54 bases framed from the first base. The germline V gene yields LGHNA for CDR1 and YNFKEQ for CDR2. Trimming at the junction amounts to 0 bases on V and 0 bases on J, and the germline ends lie 16 bases apart. The time point label here, explained by the study, means: cells obtained before transplantation from donor or recipient. CD3+CD4+ and CD3+CD8+ populations were FACS-sorted from unstimulated pre-transplant donor and recipient cells taken from spleen or lymph nodes. This clone was detected only once. Its antigen has not been determined. Base qualities were left out, and no much larger clone turns up one base away.

The chain employs TRBV4-2 and TRBJ2-3, and the D gene may be TRBD2, 7 bases matching. This receptor was obtained from a human donor who was the organ donor for an intestinal transplant. Source: unstimulated CD4+ T cells sorted from spleen or lymph node cells, taken before transplant. The CDR3 reads as follows: CASSQDPGRGASTDTQYF. The DNA sequence reads TGTGCCAGCAGCCAAGATCCTGGACGGGGGGCCAGCACAGATACGCAGTATTTT.